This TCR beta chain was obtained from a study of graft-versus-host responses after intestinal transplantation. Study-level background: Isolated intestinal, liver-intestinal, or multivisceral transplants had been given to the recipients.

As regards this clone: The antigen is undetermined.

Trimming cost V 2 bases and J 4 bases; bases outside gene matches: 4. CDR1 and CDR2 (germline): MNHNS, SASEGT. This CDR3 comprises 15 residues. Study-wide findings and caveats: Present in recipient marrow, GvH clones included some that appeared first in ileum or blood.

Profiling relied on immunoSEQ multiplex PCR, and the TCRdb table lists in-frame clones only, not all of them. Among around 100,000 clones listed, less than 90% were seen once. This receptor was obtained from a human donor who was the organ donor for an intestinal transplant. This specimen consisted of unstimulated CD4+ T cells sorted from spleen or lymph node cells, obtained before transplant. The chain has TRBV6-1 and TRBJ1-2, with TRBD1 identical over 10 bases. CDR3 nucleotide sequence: TGTGCCAGCAGTGAAAGGGACAGGGGAACCTATGGCTACACCTTC. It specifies CASSERDRGTYGYTF.